The 19 T cell receptor beta chains listed next were all sequenced from one sample in a study of T cell responses to AZD1222 COVID-19 vaccine. Only in-frame clones appear in the TCRdb table, and some are missing; sequencing was by immunoSEQ multiplex PCR. The table records some 130,000 clones, roughly 90% of them present only once. This material consisted of peripheral blood, taken 28 days after the second AZD1222 dose. The receptor source for this set is an adult who received the AZD1222 COVID-19 vaccine.

The genes are TRBV5-1 and TRBJ1-1, with TRBD1 matching over 7 bases. Germline V CDR1 and CDR2: SGHRS, YFSETQ. V dropped 4 bases and J dropped 2; count of bases not matched to a gene: 8. CDR3 length: 15 residues. For the CDR3, the DNA is TGCGCCAGCAGCACCTCAGGGGGAGGAAACACTGAAGCTTTCTTT. Its translation is CASSTSGGGNTEAFF. Together with reference TRBV5-1 and TRBJ1-1, the CDR3 gives the full variable domain: KAGVTQTPRYLIKTRGQQVTLSCSPISGHRSVSWYQQTPGQGLQFLFEYFSETQRNKGNFPGRFSGRQFSNSRSEMNVSTLELGDSALYLCASSTSGGGNTEAFFGQGTRLTVV.

The chain is built from TRBV9 and TRBJ2-1; D is possibly TRBD1 (5 bases). Germline CDR1 SGDLS, CDR2 YYNGEE. This CDR3 region has 19 residues. V lost 0 bases and J lost 0, with 19 bases in between. This CDR3 is CASSVVGAGYDLSYNEQFF. Here the CDR3 DNA reads TGTGCCAGCAGCGTAGTAGGGGCAGGGTACGACCTCTCCTACAATGAGCAGTTCTTC.

CDR3 nucleotides: TGTGCCAGCAGCTTAGGACTCGGAGGAAACACCATATATTTT. It translates to CASSLGLGGNTIYF. The chain uses TRBV7-2 and TRBJ1-3; D not certain. The length of the CDR3 is 14 residues. CDR1 is SGHTA, CDR2 FQGNSA, per germline. Trimming took 1 base from V and 4 from J, leaving 8 bases between them.

This clone was counted a single time. The chain carries TRBV5-1 and TRBJ1-1; D remains unclear. This CDR3 is 16 amino acids long. V lost 4 bases and J lost 1, with 17 bases in between. Germline CDR1 SGHRS, CDR2 YFSETQ. DNA of the CDR3: TGCGCCAGCAGCGCCCGGGATCTTACTAAGAACACTGAAGCTTTCTTT. This encodes CASSARDLTKNTEAFF.

This clone showed up just a few times. The chain combines TRBV30 with TRBJ1-2; no firm D call. V was pared by 3 bases and J by 4 bases, with 12 bases between. This CDR3 region has 13 residues. Germline V CDR1 and CDR2: GTSNPN, SVGIG (reference sequence). This CDR3 is CAWRPQPGYGYTF. CDR3 sequence (DNA): TGTGCCTGGAGACCCCAACCAGGCTATGGCTACACCTTC. Looking up the rest from reference TRBV30 and TRBJ1-2 gives the full variable domain: SQTIHQWPATLVQPVGSPLSLECTVEGTSNPNLYWYRQAAGRGLQLLFYSVGIGQISSEVPQNLSASRPQDRQFILSSKKLLLSDSGFYLCAWRPQPGYGYTFGSGTRLTVV.

This chain joins TRBV5-8 and TRBJ1-1; 7 nucleotides agree with TRBD1. This CDR3 is built from 15 residues. From germline, CDR1 is SGHTS and CDR2 YDEGEE. V gave up 1 base and J gave up 0 bases; unmatched junction bases: 3. The CDR3 DNA is TGTGCCAGCAGCTTGCGGAGGGGGCTGAACACTGAAGCTTTCTTT. This translates into CASSLRRGLNTEAFF.

A few counts support this clone. The rearrangement uses TRBV11-2 and TRBJ1-1, with D perhaps matching TRBD1 (5 bases). Germline V lookup: CDR1 SGHAT, CDR2 FQNNGV. The CDR3 has 12 amino acids. Trimming removed 2 bases from V and 10 bases from J, with 11 bases in between. Here the CDR3 reads CASSLSQGGAFF. The CDR3 region has the DNA TGTGCCAGCAGCTTATCGCAGGGAGGAGCTTTCTTT.

The chain combines TRBV5-1 with TRBJ2-3, with TRBD2 identical over 10 bases. This CDR3 is built from 16 residues. Trimming cost V 4 bases and J 5 bases; bases outside gene matches: 10. The germline V gene encodes CDR1 SGHRS and CDR2 YFSETQ. CDR3 in amino acids: CASSPPLAGDLDTQYF. For the CDR3, the DNA is TGCGCCAGCAGCCCACCCCTAGCGGGAGATTTAGATACGCAGTATTTT.

This clone was seen more than once but under ten times. This chain joins TRBV7-3 and TRBJ2-7, with 9 bases matching TRBD1. Germline CDR1 SGHTA, CDR2 FQGTGA. The CDR3 totals 14 residues. Trimming removed 5 bases from V and 6 bases from J; junction bases left unmatched: 8. The CDR3 DNA is TGTGCCAGCAGCCCGGGACAGGGAAGGGCCGAGCAGTACTTC. Translating it yields CASSPGQGRAEQYF.

This clone was recorded once. The chain uses TRBV5-1 and TRBJ1-1; 8 bases map to TRBD1. The CDR3 spans 15 residues. The ends lost 4 bases at V and 1 base at J; junction bases unmatched: 6. The germline V gene encodes CDR1 SGHRS and CDR2 YFSETQ. The CDR3 protein is CASSPGGTGNTEAFF. CDR3 DNA: TGCGCCAGCAGCCCGGGAGGGACAGGGAACACTGAAGCTTTCTTT.

This chain connects TRBV19 to TRBJ1-1, with 11 bases matching TRBD1. The ends lost 5 bases at V and 5 bases at J; junction bases unmatched: 10. The CDR3 is made up of 16 amino acids. Germline V gives CDR1 LNHDA, CDR2 SQIVND (reference sequence). CDR3 nucleotide sequence: TGTGCCAGTAGTGTCGGACAGGGGGCGAGTCGGACTGAAGCTTTCTTT. This encodes CASSVGQGASRTEAFF.

The genes are TRBV11-3 and TRBJ1-1; D might be TRBD1 (5 bases). Deletions cut 2 bases from V and 1 base from J, with 5 bases between. The germline V gene encodes CDR1 SGHNT and CDR2 YENEEA. CDR3 length: 13 amino acids. This chain's CDR3 is CASSLTGNTEAFF. The CDR3 DNA follows: TGTGCCAGCAGCTTAACAGGGAACACTGAAGCTTTCTTT.

This chain joins TRBV6-2 or TRBV6-3 and TRBJ2-2; no firm D call. The germline V gene encodes CDR1 MNHEY and CDR2 SVGEGT. The CDR3 sequence is 14 residues long. The V end lost 0 bases, the J end lost 6 bases, and 8 bases lay between the germline ends. CDR3: CASSYSITPGELFF. As DNA, the CDR3 is TGTGCCAGCAGTTACTCAATAACCCCCGGGGAGCTGTTTTTT.

The V call is TRBV11-2, the J call TRBJ1-2; D not certain. CDR3 length: 14 residues. V lost 1 base, J lost 6 bases, and 12 bases lay in between. CDR1 is SGHAT and CDR2 is FQNNGV in the germline V gene. CDR3 loop: CASSLAVLGHGYTF. In DNA form, the CDR3 reads TGTGCCAGCAGCTTAGCGGTCCTCGGTCATGGCTACACCTTC.

J is TRBJ2-1 and V is TRBV7-9; 7 bases align to TRBD2. Trimming took 4 bases from V and 7 from J; bases not matched to a gene: 16. This CDR3 is 17 amino acids long. Germline V gene data show CDR1 as SEHNR and CDR2 as FQNEAQ (reference sequence). The DNA for the CDR3 is TGTGCCAGCAGCTCCCGCCGGGACCCCGGGGGGAGTAATGAGCAGTTCTTC. It yields the protein CASSSRRDPGGSNEQFF.

In this sample, this clone turned up a few times. This chain uses TRBV5-1 with TRBJ1-4; D call uncertain. There are 13 residues in the CDR3. Germline V gene lookup returns CDR1 SGHRS and CDR2 YFSETQ. Trimming cost V 0 bases and J 12 bases, with 12 bases left between them. CDR3 bases: TGCGCCAGCAGCTTGGTTGCAGACTCTCAACTGTTTTTT. This gives the protein CASSLVADSQLFF. The full variable domain, with the rest looked up from reference TRBV5-1 and TRBJ1-4, is KAGVTQTPRYLIKTRGQQVTLSCSPISGHRSVSWYQQTPGQGLQFLFEYFSETQRNKGNFPGRFSGRQFSNSRSEMNVSTLELGDSALYLCASSLVADSQLFFGSGTQLSVL.

In its sample, this clone was seen a few times. The chain joins TRBV10-1 to TRBJ2-3, with TRBD2 matching 10 bases. The CDR3 consists of 17 residues. V gave up 2 bases and J gave up 2 bases; unmatched junction bases: 7. The V gene's germline CDR1 is WNHNN and CDR2 SYGVQD (reference sequence). The DNA of the CDR3 is TGCGCCAGCAGTGAGGGTAGCGGGGGGCTATACACAGATACGCAGTATTTT. It yields the protein CASSEGSGGLYTDTQYF.

This rearrangement joins TRBV11-2 to TRBJ1-2; 9 nucleotides align to TRBD1. Per germline, CDR1 SGHAT and CDR2 FQNNGV. Trimming cost V 4 bases and J 6 bases; bases outside gene matches: 9. This CDR3 is built from 15 residues. CDR3 amino acids: CASSSVKGQGDGYTF. The CDR3, as DNA: TGTGCCAGCAGCTCCGTAAAGGGACAGGGAGATGGCTACACCTTC.

This clone was seen just once. CDR3 DNA: TGTGCCAGTAGTCCTAGGAGCCGTGAAGCTTTCTTT. Translation gives CASSPRSREAFF. The chain couples TRBV19 to TRBJ1-1, with D uncertain. Germline CDR1 LNHDA, CDR2 SQIVND (reference sequence). The CDR3 totals 12 residues. Trimming shortened V by 5 bases and J by 7 bases, and 11 bases separated the two germline ends. The full variable domain, rest sourced from reference TRBV19 and TRBJ1-1, is DGGITQSPKYLFRKEGQNVTLSCEQNLNHDAMYWYRQDPGQGLRLIYYSQIVNDFQKGDIAEGYSVSREKKESFPLTVTSAQKNPTAFYLCASSPRSREAFFGQGTRLTVV.